Sequencing of this TCR beta chain was carried out in a study of blood T cell repertoires in COVID-19 (dated by TCRdb to 2020 to 2022). At the level of the whole study: The collaborator samples originated in the United States, Italy and Spain and spanned the acute and convalescent phases of COVID-19. The prospective study material was composed of cDNA or gDNA derived from T cells, B-cell-depleted T cells, or PBMCs. The repertoires were made available in a free public database intended to serve as a resource for research on the immune response to SARS-CoV-2. The sample metadata nearly always contained a de-identified subject ID, COVID-19 status, age in years and sex. Samples were obtained from the ongoing ImmuneRACE study (first 160 participants) and from about 1,300 subjects provided by 6 global collaborators. Where available, HLA class I and class II types were taken from metadata supplied by the sample provider and were not determined by assay-based typing. Subjects who had been exposed to COVID-19, were actively infected with it, or had recovered from it provided the deeply sampled blood TCRbeta repertoires that made up the dataset.

The paper as a whole reports these results and caveats: The amount of clinical and demographic metadata varied by source and participant and was provided uncurated.

The immunoSEQ Assay, a bias-controlled multiplex PCR, was used to amplify TCRbeta CDR3 regions from genomic DNA. In the source study's methods: Nucleated cell counts per sample were estimated from amplification of reference gene primers within the assay. Sequence reads were collapsed and filtered to measure the absolute abundance of every unique TCRbeta CDR3 rearrangement. For each sample, productive Simpson clonality was calculated as the square root of Simpson's diversity index over productive rearrangements. TCRdb obtained this table from immuneACCESS and retained in-frame rearrangements with V and J assigned. These tables miss some clones; where compared with another copy, unresolved V genes account for less than half of the shortfall, and the remainder is unexplained. For V, J and clone size, that table is used; D and trimming come from the DNA. Here the sample has 150,000 to 200,000 clones; 81% occur a single time. Approximately 10% of the sample is taken by the ten largest.

Whole blood was collected in K2EDTA tubes by collaborating institutions according to the institutions' own protocols. For TCRbeta analysis, collaborators shipped samples in one of three forms: frozen whole blood, isolated PBMCs, or DNA extracted from either of those sample types. Comments on this clone: Which antigen it targets is not known. Base qualities are missing; no much larger clone stands one base away.

Sequencing was carried out using peripheral blood. This clonotype was obtained from a man aged 55 to 69 with active or convalescent COVID-19.

The bases are TGCGCCAGCAGCTCTAGCGGGAGGATCTCCGGGGAGCTGTTTTTT. Its coded protein is CASSSSGRISGELFF. Recombination joined TRBV5-1 with TRBJ2-2, with 11 middle bases fitting TRBD2. CDR1 is given as SGHRS and CDR2 as YFSETQ, both from the germline V gene. Spanning cysteine to phenylalanine, the CDR3 consists of 15 amino acids. The CDR3 DNA has 45 bases and is translated from base 1. The junction shows trimming of 3 bases on V and 6 bases on J, and the gene matches do not reach 4 bases of it.